The sample holds a few counts of the clone carrying this TCR beta chain. Its specificity is not known. Germline V gives CDR1 SNHLY, CDR2 FYNNEI. V lost 8 bases, J lost 4 bases, and 10 bases stayed unmatched. This CDR3 comprises 14 residues. This entry is derived from a study of cytomegalovirus exposure and HLA in healthy donors. General observations from the study: Some V segments, TRBV6-2 and TRBV6-3 among them, were indistinguishable and were therefore excluded. Later on, an analysis found that several of the most significant clusters appeared to be linked to common viral pathogens, which included parvovirus B19. An Asian-associated ancestry cluster reportedly showed fewer N-insertions than the roughly 670-donor mean in a later analysis.

The PCR was carried out with 60 Vbeta primers and 13 Jbeta primers. Generated by immunoSEQ multiplex PCR, the TCRdb table keeps only in-frame clones and is missing some. Of about 130,000 clones listed, roughly 15% are singletons. The clonotype originates from a female donor in good health and CMV-seropositive. This chain uses TRBV2 with TRBJ1-1; TRBD1 aligns across 7 bases. The sample taken for sequencing was PBMCs. CDR3 DNA sequence: TGTGCCAGCCTAAGGGGGCAGGAGCGCACTGAAGCTTTCTTT. Translation gives CASLRGQERTEAFF.